This entry is about one T cell receptor beta chain. The data derive from a study of blood T cell repertoires in COVID-19. Original analysis: Reference gene primers were amplified, and this amplification served to estimate nucleated cell counts. Sequencing used immunoSEQ multiplex PCR; TCRdb keeps in-frame clones, though not all of them. The V and J calls and clone size are taken from that table; D and trimming were inferred from the DNA. This sample has approximately 150,000 clones, with roughly 84% found just once. This receptor was obtained from a human donor with acute or convalescent COVID-19. The donor label of this sample is uncertain. Source material: peripheral blood.

DNA of the CDR3: TGCGCCAGCAGCCAAGATACGGCAGGGAACAGCTATGGCTACACCTTC. The encoded protein is CASSQDTAGNSYGYTF. The chain carries TRBV4-3 and TRBJ1-2; TRBD1 is a possible D gene (5 bases). Germline V CDR1 and CDR2: LGHNA, YSLEER. This CDR3 has 16 residues. V shed 0 bases and J shed 4 bases, with 15 bases lying between them.